The clone carrying this T cell receptor (beta chain) was recorded once. The target antigen is unknown. Per the germline V gene, CDR1 is MNHEY and CDR2 is SMNVEV (reference sequence). V was shortened by 2 bases and J by 3 bases, with 10 bases between the two germline ends. This CDR3 has 15 amino acids. This sample stems from a study of cytomegalovirus exposure and HLA in healthy donors. The overall study: Unique TCRs from HLA-typed donors, around 93 million of them, were held in an early data release. Assignment to the Caucasian-associated ancestry cluster applied to about 80% of the approximately 400 genotyped donors. Study-level findings and limits: Some public TCRs appeared in many individuals, while most sequences were rare. Cytomegalovirus status, reportedly, was diagnosed with high specificity and sensitivity by the classifier.

Primers for the PCR totalled 60 Vbeta and 13 Jbeta. Assay used: immunoSEQ multiplex PCR; TCRdb lists only in-frame clones, some missing. The table lists around 100,000 clones, 75% to 80% of them singletons. The sequenced sample consisted of PBMCs. J is TRBJ1-4 and V is TRBV27; tentative D call: TRBD1 (6 bases). The TCR comes from a man aged 55 to 69 in good health and CMV-seropositive. The CDR3 nucleotides are TGTGCCAGCAGTTTAATGGGGGCATCTAATGAAAAACTGTTTTTT. This translates into CASSLMGASNEKLFF.